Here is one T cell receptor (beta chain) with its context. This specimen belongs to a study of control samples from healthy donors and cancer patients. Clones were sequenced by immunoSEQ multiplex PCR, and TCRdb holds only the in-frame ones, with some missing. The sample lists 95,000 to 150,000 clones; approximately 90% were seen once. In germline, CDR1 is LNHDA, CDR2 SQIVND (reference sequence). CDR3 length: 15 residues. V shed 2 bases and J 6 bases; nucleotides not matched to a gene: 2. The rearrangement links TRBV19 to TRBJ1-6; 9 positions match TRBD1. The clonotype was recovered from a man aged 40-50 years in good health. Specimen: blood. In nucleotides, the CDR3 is TGTGCCAGTAGTATAAGGGACAGGGCTAATTCACCCCTCCACTTT. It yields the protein CASSIRDRANSPLHF.